The clone carrying this T cell receptor (beta chain) was seen a handful of times. TCRdb's copy holds only in-frame clones and misses some; the assay was immunoSEQ multiplex PCR. The repertoire holds approximately 60,000 clones, with roughly 92% as singletons. The record originates from a study of T cell changes during pregnancy in multiple sclerosis. This specimen was CD8+ T cells from peripheral blood mononuclear cells, taken in the third trimester of pregnancy. This TCR derives from a female donor with multiple sclerosis, enrolled in a pregnancy study.

The CDR3 DNA reads TGTGCCAGCAGTTTGGGACAGGGCTACGAGCAGTACTTC. This encodes CASSLGQGYEQYF. This chain links TRBV28 with TRBJ2-7; 9 nucleotides agree with TRBD1. V shed 3 bases and J 3 bases; nucleotides not matched to a gene: 0. Germline CDR1 MDHEN, CDR2 SYDVKM. CDR3 length: 13 amino acids.